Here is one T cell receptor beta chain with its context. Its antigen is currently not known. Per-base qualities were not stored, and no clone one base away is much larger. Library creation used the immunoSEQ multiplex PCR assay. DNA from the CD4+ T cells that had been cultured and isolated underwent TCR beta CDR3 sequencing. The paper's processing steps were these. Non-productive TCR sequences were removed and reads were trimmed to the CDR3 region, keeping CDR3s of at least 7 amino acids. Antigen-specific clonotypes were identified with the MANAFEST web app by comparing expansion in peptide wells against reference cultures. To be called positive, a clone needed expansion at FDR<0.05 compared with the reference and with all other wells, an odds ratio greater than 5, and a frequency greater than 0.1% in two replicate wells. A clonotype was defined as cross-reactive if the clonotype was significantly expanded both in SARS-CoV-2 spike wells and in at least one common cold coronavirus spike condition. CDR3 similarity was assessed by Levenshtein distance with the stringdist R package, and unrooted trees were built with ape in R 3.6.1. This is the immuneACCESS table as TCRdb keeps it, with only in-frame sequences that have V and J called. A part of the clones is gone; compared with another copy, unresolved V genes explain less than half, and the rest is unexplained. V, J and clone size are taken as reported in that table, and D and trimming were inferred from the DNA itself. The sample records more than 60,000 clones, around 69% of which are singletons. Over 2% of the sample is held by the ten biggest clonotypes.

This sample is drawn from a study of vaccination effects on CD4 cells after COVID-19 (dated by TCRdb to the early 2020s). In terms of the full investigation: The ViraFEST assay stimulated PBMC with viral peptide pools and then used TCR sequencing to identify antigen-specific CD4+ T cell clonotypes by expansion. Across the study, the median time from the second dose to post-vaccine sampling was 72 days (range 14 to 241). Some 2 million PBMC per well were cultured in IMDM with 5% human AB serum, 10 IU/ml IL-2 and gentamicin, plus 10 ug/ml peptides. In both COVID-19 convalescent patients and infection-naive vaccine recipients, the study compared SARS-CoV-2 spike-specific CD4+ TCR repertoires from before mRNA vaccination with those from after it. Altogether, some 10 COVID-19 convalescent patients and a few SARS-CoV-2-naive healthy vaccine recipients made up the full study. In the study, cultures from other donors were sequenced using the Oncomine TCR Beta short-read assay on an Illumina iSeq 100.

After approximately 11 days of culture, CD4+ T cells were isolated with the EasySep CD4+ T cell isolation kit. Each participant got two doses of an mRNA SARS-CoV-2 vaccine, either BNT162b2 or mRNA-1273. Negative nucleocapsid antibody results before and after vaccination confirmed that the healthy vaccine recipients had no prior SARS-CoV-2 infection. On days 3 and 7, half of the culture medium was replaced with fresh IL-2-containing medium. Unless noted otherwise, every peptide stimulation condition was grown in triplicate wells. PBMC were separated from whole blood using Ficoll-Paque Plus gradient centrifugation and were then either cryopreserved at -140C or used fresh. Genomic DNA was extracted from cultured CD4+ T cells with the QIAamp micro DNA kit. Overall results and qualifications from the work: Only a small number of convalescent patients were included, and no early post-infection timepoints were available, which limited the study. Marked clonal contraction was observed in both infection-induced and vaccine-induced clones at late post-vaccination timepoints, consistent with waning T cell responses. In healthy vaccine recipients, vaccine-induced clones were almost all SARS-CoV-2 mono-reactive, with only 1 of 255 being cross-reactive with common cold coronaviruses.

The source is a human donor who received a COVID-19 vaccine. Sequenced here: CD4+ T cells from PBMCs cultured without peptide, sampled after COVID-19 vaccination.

The CDR3 region reads CASSLTGFVNYGYTF. The sequenced DNA is TGTGCCAGCAGTTTAACAGGGTTTGTTAACTATGGCTACACCTTC. Recombination connected TRBV6-5 to TRBJ1-2; the D region possibly corresponds to TRBD1 (6 bases align). The CDR3 runs 15 amino acids, cysteine and phenylalanine included. Only the CDR3 region is kept as DNA, spanning 45 bases read in frame from base 1. V loses 4 bases of germline sequence and J loses 1 base, and the interval between the two ends is 13 bases. The germline V gene encodes CDR1 MNHEY and CDR2 SVGAGI.